The 20 T cell receptor beta chains below were found in one sample sequenced in a study of T-cell reconstitution after alpha-beta-depleted transplantation in children. Preparation of the TCRbeta library involved a method that used unique molecular identifiers. Each CDR3 protein is one row after TCRdb ran MiXCR on the PCR reads. The table has under 850,000 distinct CDR3 sequences, roughly 13% seen once; the top ten hold 0.65% to 0.9%. This specimen consisted of PBMCs, obtained before TCRalphabeta/CD19-depleted stem cell transplant. These receptors were taken from a girl aged 2 to 10 with congenital amegakaryocytic thrombocytopenia, due to receive a stem cell transplant.

This clonotype was seen at least ten times. This sequence joins TRBV4-1 and TRBJ1-5; 7 bases map to TRBD1. J gave up 6 bases and V 2 bases, and 16 bases lay outside the gene matches. CDR1 is MGHRA, CDR2 YSYEKL, per germline. The CDR3 consists of 18 residues. CDR3 nucleotides: TGCGCCAGCAGCCAACGAACCGCAAACGACAGGGCTGTTCAGCCCCAGCATTTT. Translating gives CASSQRTANDRAVQPQHF.

The chain recombines TRBV4-1 with TRBJ2-7; D assignment may be TRBD1 or TRBD2 (5 bases each). This CDR3 has 18 residues. V was trimmed by 0 bases and J by 5 bases, leaving 23 bases between them. Germline V lookup: CDR1 MGHRA, CDR2 YSYEKL. The CDR3 DNA reads as TGCGCCAGCAGCCAAGAGACGCAACTAGGGGAACAGGCCGACGAGCAGTACTTC. As protein: CASSQETQLGEQADEQYF.

The table lists this clonotype with many counts. The J gene is TRBJ2-7, the V gene TRBV4-1, with no clear D. Trimming removed 0 bases from V and 6 bases from J, with 18 bases in between. CDR3 length: 16 residues. Germline-derived CDR1 and CDR2 are MGHRA and YSYEKL. CDR3 loop: CASSQELARAWGEQYF. The CDR3 DNA is TGCGCCAGCAGCCAAGAGTTGGCTCGGGCTTGGGGCGAGCAGTACTTC.

This clonotype was counted many times. This chain joins TRBV5-1 and TRBJ2-1; possibly TRBD2 for D (6 bases). Germline V CDR1 and CDR2: SGHRS, YFSETQ. V lost 1 base to trimming and J lost 5 bases, with 13 bases between them. The CDR3 sequence is 15 residues long. Here the CDR3 reads CASSLWGTDHNEQFF. CDR3 coding DNA: TGCGCCAGCAGCTTGTGGGGGACTGACCACAATGAGCAGTTCTTC.

This clonotype was seen repeatedly, ten times or more. This chain uses TRBV3-1 with TRBJ1-2, with 8 bases that match TRBD1. J lost 2 bases, V lost 2 bases, and 13 bases had no gene match. Germline loops: CDR1 LGHDT, CDR2 YNNKEL (reference sequence). This CDR3 comprises 18 residues. This CDR3 is CASSQSMGQGAINYGYTF. The DNA of the CDR3 is TGTGCCAGCAGCCAATCCATGGGGCAGGGGGCAATAAACTATGGCTACACCTTC.

CDR3 sequence (DNA): TGCGCCAGCAGCTTGTTGGGTTTGAAAGAGACCCAGTACTTC. Translated: CASSLLGLKETQYF. The V gene is TRBV5-1, the J gene TRBJ2-5, with D unclear. CDR3 length: 14 residues. V dropped 1 base and J dropped 3 bases, with 10 bases sitting between them. Germline V lookup: CDR1 SGHRS, CDR2 YFSETQ.

This clonotype appeared a few times. V gene TRBV27 combines with J gene TRBJ2-3; 10 bases fit TRBD2. Germline CDR1 MNHEY, CDR2 SMNVEV (reference sequence). V shed 5 bases, J shed 5 bases, and the junction held 22 bases outside the gene matches. The CDR3 sequence is 20 residues long. The CDR3 nucleotides are TGTGCCAGCAGTATAAACCGGACTAGCGGAGGGGGGATTACAGGAGATACGCAGTATTTT. Protein product: CASSINRTSGGGITGDTQYF.

The chain recombines TRBV7-9 with TRBJ2-1; 9 positions agree with TRBD1. Germline V gene lookup returns CDR1 SEHNR and CDR2 FQNEAQ (reference sequence). With V trimmed by 5 bases and J by 5 bases, 10 bases remained unmatched. The CDR3 runs 16 residues. The CDR3 reads CASSRPGTGFNNEQFF. The CDR3 coding sequence is TGTGCCAGCAGCCGACCCGGGACAGGGTTTAACAATGAGCAGTTCTTC.

This clonotype has at least ten counts. One junction end disagrees with the germline gene, perhaps due to a read error. V is TRBV5-1 and J is TRBJ2-2, with D unresolved. The CDR3 extends over 15 amino acids. Germline values: CDR1 SGHRS, CDR2 YFSETQ. The CDR3 DNA follows: TGTGCCAGCAGTTTAGCTCTCGGGAACACCGGGGAGCTGTTTTTT. It codes for CASSLALGNTGELFF.

There are many counts of this clonotype. V usage is TRBV4-1 and J usage is TRBJ2-1; 8 bases fit TRBD2. V lost 1 base and J lost 1; bases outside the gene matches: 3. Looked up from germline, CDR1 is MGHRA and CDR2 is YSYEKL. The CDR3 has 16 residues. The CDR3 sequence is CASSQGAGGSYNEQFF. The CDR3, as DNA: TGCGCCAGCAGCCAAGGGGCGGGAGGATCCTACAATGAGCAGTTCTTC.

The sample holds many counts of this clonotype. This sequence joins TRBV4-1 and TRBJ1-4; the D gene is possibly TRBD1 (5 bases). The germline gives CDR1 MGHRA, CDR2 YSYEKL. The CDR3 contains 16 residues. The germline V and J ends were trimmed by 4 bases and 0 bases, with 12 bases remaining between them. The CDR3 nucleotides read TGCGCCAGCAGCCCCGACGGGACCCCAACTAATGAAAAACTGTTTTTT. Protein: CASSPDGTPTNEKLFF.

This clonotype turned up a few times. The CDR3 here is CATSRDFGIQETQYF. The DNA of the CDR3 is TGTGCCACCAGCAGAGATTTCGGGATCCAAGAGACCCAGTACTTC. The chain uses TRBV15 and TRBJ2-5; D perhaps matches TRBD2 (5 bases). Germline CDR1 is LNHNV and CDR2 is YYDKDF (reference sequence). Trimming took off 0 bases at V and 1 base at J, with 9 bases between the two ends. This CDR3 contains 15 residues.

The chain is built from TRBV14 and TRBJ2-1; 7 bases are shared with TRBD2. There are 13 residues in the CDR3. Trimming took 8 bases from V and 0 from J; bases not matched to a gene: 1. The germline V gene encodes CDR1 SGHDN and CDR2 FVKESK. The CDR3, as DNA: TGTGCCAGCGCGGGGGTCTCCTACAATGAGCAGTTCTTC. Translated, it gives CASAGVSYNEQFF.

This clonotype has more than one count but fewer than ten. The chain carries TRBV18 and TRBJ2-5, with D perhaps TRBD1 or TRBD2 (5 bases each). CDR1 and CDR2 from the germline V gene are KGHSH and LQKENI. With 5 bases removed from V and 3 bases from J, the gap between germline ends came to 19 bases. The CDR3 contains 16 residues. The CDR3 is CASSSTGSGTEETQYF. Here the CDR3 DNA reads TGTGCCAGCTCATCAACCGGCTCCGGGACGGAAGAGACCCAGTACTTC. The variable domain in full, with the rest retrieved from reference TRBV18 and TRBJ2-5, is NAGVMQNPRHLVRRRGQEARLRCSPMKGHSHVYWYRQLPEEGLKFMVYLQKENIIDESGMPKERFSAEFPKEGPSILRIQQVVRGDSAAYFCASSSTGSGTEETQYFGPGTRLLVL.

This clonotype showed up just a few times. The V call is TRBV7-6, the J call TRBJ2-1, with 9 bases that match TRBD2. CDR1 and CDR2 (germline): SGHVS, FNYEAQ. The CDR3 has 18 residues. J lost 9 bases, V lost 5 bases, and 20 bases had no gene match. The chain's CDR3 is CASSVRVAGDRRSIEQFF. The CDR3 DNA follows: TGTGCCAGCAGCGTTCGGGTAGCGGGAGATAGGAGATCTATTGAGCAGTTCTTC.

This clonotype has only a few counts. The chain recombines TRBV5-6 with TRBJ2-6, with D possibly matching TRBD1 (6 bases). The CDR3 loop spans 19 amino acids. Trimming removed 5 bases from V and 0 bases from J, with 21 bases in between. Germline CDR1 is SGHDT and CDR2 is YYEEEE. CDR3: CASSLRTGSFISGANVLTF. CDR3 coding DNA: TGTGCCAGCAGTTTGAGAACAGGGTCCTTCATCTCTGGGGCCAACGTCCTGACTTTC.

At least ten counts were recorded for this clonotype. This chain uses TRBV5-1 with TRBJ1-5; D is undetermined. The germline CDR1 and CDR2 sequences are SGHRS and YFSETQ. V lost 7 bases, J lost 0 bases, and 8 bases lay in between. The CDR3 runs to 13 residues. The CDR3 DNA reads as TGCGCCAGCCGGATTGATAGCAATCAGCCCCAGCATTTT. It translates to CASRIDSNQPQHF. Full variable domain (outside the CDR3, taken from reference TRBV5-1 and TRBJ1-5): KAGVTQTPRYLIKTRGQQVTLSCSPISGHRSVSWYQQTPGQGLQFLFEYFSETQRNKGNFPGRFSGRQFSNSRSEMNVSTLELGDSALYLCASRIDSNQPQHFGDGTRLSIL.

V and J are TRBV20-1 and TRBJ2-3; TRBD2 matches 7 bases. Germline lookup yields CDR1 DFQATT and CDR2 SNEGSKA (reference sequence). CDR3 size: 14 residues. The V and J ends lost 7 bases and 4 bases, in that order; junction bases with no gene match: 11. CDR3 loop: CSVNSGIGPDTQYF. The CDR3 DNA reads as TGCAGTGTTAACAGCGGGATAGGCCCAGATACGCAGTATTTT.

This clonotype was counted a few times. The chain is built from TRBV20-1 and TRBJ2-7; 9 nucleotides line up with TRBD1. The V and J ends lost 7 bases and 2 bases, in that order; junction bases with no gene match: 3. Germline V gene data show CDR1 as DFQATT and CDR2 as SNEGSKA (reference sequence). This CDR3 contains 12 residues. The CDR3 here is CSVDRGTYEQYF. The CDR3 DNA sequence: TGCAGTGTAGACAGGGGGACCTACGAGCAGTACTTC.

The J gene is TRBJ2-6, the V gene TRBV5-1, with D tentatively TRBD1 or TRBD2 (5 bases each). CDR1 and CDR2 (germline): SGHRS, YFSETQ. The CDR3 sequence is 18 residues long. Trimming removed 1 base from V and 0 bases from J, with 14 bases in between. The CDR3 sequence: CASSLFPGRNSGANVLTF. In DNA form, the CDR3 reads TGCGCCAGCAGCTTGTTCCCGGGACGCAACTCTGGGGCCAACGTCCTGACTTTC.